The T cell receptor beta chain described here comes from a study of control samples from healthy donors and cancer patients. From germline, CDR1 is SGDLS and CDR2 YYNGEE. The CDR3 extends over 17 amino acids. V was pared by 4 bases and J by 0 bases, with 14 bases between. In this sample, this clone turned up a few times. Here immunoSEQ multiplex PCR was the method, and the copy in TCRdb shows in-frame clones only, minus some. The repertoire holds fewer than 85,000 clones, around 91% seen once, with roughly 14% in the top ten. The sequenced material came from blood. The clonotype comes from a man aged 25-45 years in good health. The chain couples TRBV9 to TRBJ2-6, with a tentative D call TRBD2 (6 bases). The CDR3 spells CASSRLAYLSGANVLTF. CDR3 bases: TGTGCCAGCAGCCGCCTAGCGTACCTCTCTGGGGCCAACGTCCTGACTTTC.